A selection of T cell receptor beta chains follows, all from one sample in a study of CD4+ T cells in melanoma. The table came from immunoSEQ multiplex PCR; TCRdb's copy has only in-frame clones and leaves some out. The sample yields roughly 110,000 clones, about 92% seen once. The material sequenced was peripheral blood. The receptors stem from a human donor with melanoma. The CDR3 runs from the conserved cysteine through the conserved F or W. The D gene is left open where the match is weak. Clone size is given for some rows only: seen once, a few or many times, or a class if the clone is expanded.

>once|TRBD2|TRBJ2-7|TRBV7-6
CASSHAGGTSYEQYF
TGTGCCAGCAGCCATGCGGGGGGCACCTCCTACGAGCAGTACTTC
>-|-|TRBJ2-7|TRBV6-5
CASFPRNRFTYEQYF
TGTGCCAGCTTTCCAAGGAACAGGTTCACCTACGAGCAGTACTTC
>-|-|TRBJ1-5|TRBV7-8
CASSLAGGAYQPQHF
TGTGCCAGCAGCTTAGCCGGGGGGGCCTATCAGCCCCAGCATTTT
>-|-|TRBJ2-5|TRBV6-1
CSGAGKETQYF
TGTTCCGGCGCAGGGAAGGAGACCCAGTACTTC
>-|TRBD1|TRBJ2-7|TRBV6-6
CASTQGTGAYEQYF
TGTGCCAGCACCCAAGGGACAGGGGCCTACGAGCAGTACTTC
>-|-|TRBJ1-3|TRBV9
CASSVEQGAGNTIYF
TGTGCCAGCAGCGTAGAACAAGGGGCTGGAAACACCATATATTTT
>-|-|TRBJ2-2|TRBV19
CASSNQGVHTGELFF
TGTGCCAGTAGTAATCAGGGTGTGCACACCGGGGAGCTGTTTTTT
>-|-|TRBJ2-2|TRBV7-2
CASSLDRNGELFF
TGTGCCAGCAGCTTAGACCGCAACGGGGAGCTGTTTTTT
>-|-|TRBJ2-3|TRBV14
CASSQEGRSPFTDTQYF
TGTGCCAGCAGCCAAGAAGGACGGTCGCCATTTACAGATACGCAGTATTTT
>few|-|TRBJ2-7|TRBV5-4
CASSTTLAGDLSYEQYF
TGTGCCAGCAGCACCACCCTAGCTGGGGACCTCTCCTACGAGCAGTACTTC
>-|-|TRBJ2-1|TRBV7-9
CASSLGVVRSNEQFF
TGTGCCAGCAGCTTAGGTGTTGTGCGGTCCAATGAGCAGTTCTTC
>-|-|TRBJ2-5|TRBV5-1
CASSTSFDGQETQYF
TGCGCCAGCAGCACTTCGTTTGACGGGCAAGAGACCCAGTACTTC
>-|TRBD1|TRBJ1-2|TRBV27
CASSPGTGAARYYGYTF
TGTGCCAGCAGCCCTGGGACAGGGGCCGCTAGATACTATGGCTACACCTTC
>-|-|TRBJ2-5|TRBV5-1
CASSPMLEPGETQYF
TGCGCCAGCAGCCCCATGCTGGAGCCGGGAGAGACCCAGTACTTC
>-|TRBD1|TRBJ2-3|TRBV7-3
CASSFNPGTGADTQYF
TGTGCCAGCAGCTTCAACCCCGGGACAGGGGCAGATACGCAGTATTTT
>-|TRBD1|TRBJ2-4|TRBV27
CASSSRDREDIQYF
TGTGCCAGCAGTTCCAGGGACAGGGAGGACATTCAGTACTTC
>-|-|TRBJ2-1|TRBV5-1
CASSPTGHEQFF
TGCGCCAGCAGCCCCACTGGCCATGAGCAGTTCTTC
>-|-|TRBJ2-7|TRBV27
CASSLLLGQPYEQYF
TGTGCCAGCAGTTTACTTTTAGGCCAGCCCTACGAGCAGTACTTC
>once|TRBD1|TRBJ1-6|TRBV5-1
CASSDRDRDNSPLHF
TGCGCCAGCAGCGACCGGGACAGGGATAATTCACCCCTCCACTTT
>-|TRBD2|TRBJ2-3|TRBV4-1
CASSQESGGALGTQYF
TGCGCCAGCAGCCAAGAGAGCGGGGGGGCTCTGGGTACGCAGTATTTT
>-|-|TRBJ2-1|TRBV6-5
CASSYSISGRKGEQFF
TGTGCCAGCAGTTACTCGATATCCGGCCGGAAGGGTGAGCAGTTCTTC
>few|-|TRBJ1-2|TRBV4-3
CASSQDRSSYGYTF
TGCGCCAGCAGCCAAGATCGGAGCAGCTATGGCTACACCTTC
>-|TRBD1|TRBJ1-3|TRBV28
CASSRRRQGWGGNTIYF
TGTGCCAGCAGTAGACGGCGACAGGGGTGGGGTGGAAACACCATATATTTT
>few|-|TRBJ2-5|TRBV5-1
CASSLETMGKTQYF
TGCGCCAGCAGCTTGGAGACTATGGGAAAGACCCAGTACTTC
>-|-|TRBJ2-3|TRBV27
CASPLRDNPPEDTQYF
TGTGCCAGTCCTCTCCGGGACAATCCTCCCGAGGATACGCAGTATTTT
>-|TRBD2|TRBJ2-3|TRBV11-3
CASSFGTSFTDTQYF
TGTGCCAGCAGCTTCGGGACTAGCTTCACAGATACGCAGTATTTT
>-|-|TRBJ1-1|TRBV19
CASSADSQGITEAFF
TGTGCCAGTAGTGCGGATTCTCAGGGGATCACTGAAGCTTTCTTT
>-|TRBD1|TRBJ2-2|TRBV2
CASSDQGGPPNTGELFF
TGTGCCAGCAGCGATCAAGGGGGCCCTCCGAACACCGGGGAGCTGTTTTTT
>once|-|TRBJ1-2|TRBV6-4
CASSDSMRPAAHYGYTF
TGTGCCAGCAGTGACTCGATGAGGCCGGCCGCCCACTATGGCTACACCTTC
>-|TRBD2|TRBJ2-3|TRBV6-5
CASRLSGASTDTQYF
TGTGCCAGCAGACTTAGCGGGGCTAGCACAGATACGCAGTATTTT
>-|-|TRBJ1-2|TRBV9
CASSVDERLDYTF
TGTGCCAGCAGCGTAGATGAGAGACTGGACTACACCTTC
>-|-|TRBJ2-1|TRBV18
CASSPRSVSSYNEQFF
TGTGCCAGCTCACCACGTTCAGTAAGCTCCTACAATGAGCAGTTCTTC
>-|TRBD1|TRBJ1-1|TRBV9
CASSGGTGGRAEAFF
TGTGCCAGCAGCGGGGGGACAGGGGGTAGGGCTGAAGCTTTCTTT
>-|-|TRBJ1-2|TRBV7-9
CASSLKEIDNYGYTF
TGTGCCAGCAGCTTAAAGGAGATAGATAACTATGGCTACACCTTC
>-|TRBD2|TRBJ2-1|TRBV5-8
CASSSGLAGVGEQFF
TGTGCCAGCAGCTCAGGACTAGCGGGAGTTGGTGAGCAGTTCTTC
>-|TRBD1|TRBJ1-1|TRBV7-2
CASSLVRTGRDGNTEAFF
TGTGCCAGCAGCTTAGTTAGGACAGGGCGAGATGGGAACACTGAAGCTTTCTTT
>-|-|TRBJ2-1|TRBV4-3
CASSPYHGGGNEQFF
TGCGCCAGCAGCCCGTATCACGGGGGCGGAAATGAGCAGTTCTTC
>-|-|TRBJ2-7|TRBV2
CASSSDREVYEQYF
TGTGCCAGCAGTTCCGACAGGGAGGTCTACGAGCAGTACTTC
>-|TRBD1|TRBJ2-3|TRBV15
CATSRDRGQATDTQYF
TGTGCCACCAGCAGAGATAGGGGACAGGCCACAGATACGCAGTATTTT
>-|-|TRBJ1-4|TRBV5-4
CASSTPSRGGNEKLFF
TGTGCCAGCAGCACCCCCTCCCGGGGCGGGAATGAAAAACTGTTTTTT
>-|-|TRBJ2-4|TRBV5-6
CASSLGRRVDIQYF
TGTGCCAGCAGCTTAGGCAGGAGGGTCGACATTCAGTACTTC
>once|-|TRBJ1-2|TRBV6-5
CASETPRAGLGGYTF
TGTGCCAGCGAAACCCCTCGGGCAGGGCTTGGTGGCTACACCTTC
>-|-|TRBJ1-5|TRBV6-5
CASSYSGGQNQPQHF
TGTGCCAGCAGTTACTCTGGAGGGCAGAATCAGCCCCAGCATTTT
>-|-|TRBJ2-1|TRBV27
CASSPFGSGNSYNEQFF
TGTGCCAGCAGCCCTTTTGGTTCAGGGAACTCCTACAATGAGCAGTTCTTC
>-|TRBD1|TRBJ1-2|TRBV9
CASSAQTGNHGYTF
TGTGCCAGCAGCGCCCAGACAGGGAACCATGGCTACACCTTC
>once|-|TRBJ2-7|TRBV5-4
CASSLAGTGGDQYF
TGTGCCAGCAGCTTGGCGGGTACAGGGGGGGATCAGTACTTC
>-|-|TRBJ1-1|TRBV5-6
CASSLGQGRNTEAFF
TGTGCCAGCAGCTTGGGGCAGGGAAGGAACACTGAAGCTTTCTTT
>-|TRBD1|TRBJ1-1|TRBV7-3
CASSPDRGGTEAFF
TGTGCCAGCAGCCCCGACAGGGGTGGGACTGAAGCTTTCTTT